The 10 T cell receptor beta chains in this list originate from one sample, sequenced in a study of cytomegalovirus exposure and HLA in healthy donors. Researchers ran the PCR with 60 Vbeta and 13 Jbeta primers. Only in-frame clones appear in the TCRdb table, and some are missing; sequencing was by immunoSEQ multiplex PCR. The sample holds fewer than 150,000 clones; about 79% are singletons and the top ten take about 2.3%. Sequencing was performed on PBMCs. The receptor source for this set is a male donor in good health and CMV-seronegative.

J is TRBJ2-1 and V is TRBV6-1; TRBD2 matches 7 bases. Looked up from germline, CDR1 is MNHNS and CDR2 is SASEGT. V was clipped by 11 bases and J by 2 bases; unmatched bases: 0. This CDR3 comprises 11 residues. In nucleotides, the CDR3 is TGTGCCGCGGGGGCCTACAATGAGCAGTTCTTC. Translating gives CAAGAYNEQFF.

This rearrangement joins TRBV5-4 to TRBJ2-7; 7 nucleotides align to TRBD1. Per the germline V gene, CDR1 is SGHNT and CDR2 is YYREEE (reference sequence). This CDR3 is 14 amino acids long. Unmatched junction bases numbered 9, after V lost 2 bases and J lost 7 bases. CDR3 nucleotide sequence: TGTGCCAGCAGCTTTATGGGACAGCCGCCGGAGCAGTACTTC. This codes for CASSFMGQPPEQYF.

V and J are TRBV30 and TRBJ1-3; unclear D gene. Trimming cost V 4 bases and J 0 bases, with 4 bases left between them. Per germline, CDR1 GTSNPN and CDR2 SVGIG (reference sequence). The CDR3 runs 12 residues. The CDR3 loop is CAWTHSGNTIYF. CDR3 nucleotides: TGTGCCTGGACACACTCTGGAAACACCATATATTTT.

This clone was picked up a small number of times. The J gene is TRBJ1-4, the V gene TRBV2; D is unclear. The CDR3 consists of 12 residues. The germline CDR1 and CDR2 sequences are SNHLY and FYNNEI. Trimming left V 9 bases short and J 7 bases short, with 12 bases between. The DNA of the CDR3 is TGTGCCAGGGGCGACACCCCTGAAAAACTGTTTTTT. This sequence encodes CARGDTPEKLFF. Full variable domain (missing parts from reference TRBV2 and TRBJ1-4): EPEVTQTPSHQVTQMGQEVILRCVPISNHLYFYWYRQILGQKVEFLVSFYNNEISEKSEIFDDQFSVERPDGSNFTLKIRSTKLEDSAMYFCARGDTPEKLFFGSGTQLSVL.

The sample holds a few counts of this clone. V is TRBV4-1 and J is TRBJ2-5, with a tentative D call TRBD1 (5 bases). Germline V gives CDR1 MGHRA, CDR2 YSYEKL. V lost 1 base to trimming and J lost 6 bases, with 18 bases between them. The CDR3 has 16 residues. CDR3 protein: CASSQVVTGRDKTQYF. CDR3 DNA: TGCGCCAGCAGCCAAGTAGTAACGGGCAGGGATAAGACCCAGTACTTC.

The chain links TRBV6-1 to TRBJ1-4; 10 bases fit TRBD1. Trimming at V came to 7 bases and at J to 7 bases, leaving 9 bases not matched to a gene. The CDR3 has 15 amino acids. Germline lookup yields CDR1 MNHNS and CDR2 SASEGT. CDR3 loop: CASTQRRTGGEKLFF. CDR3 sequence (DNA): TGTGCCAGCACCCAAAGGAGGACAGGGGGTGAAAAACTGTTTTTT.

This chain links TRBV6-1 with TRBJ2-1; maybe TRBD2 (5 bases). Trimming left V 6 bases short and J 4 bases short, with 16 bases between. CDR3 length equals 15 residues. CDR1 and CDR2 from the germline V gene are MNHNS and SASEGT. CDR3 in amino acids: CASSSVGEGYNEQFF. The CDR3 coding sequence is TGTGCCAGCAGCTCGGTCGGGGAAGGGTACAATGAGCAGTTCTTC.

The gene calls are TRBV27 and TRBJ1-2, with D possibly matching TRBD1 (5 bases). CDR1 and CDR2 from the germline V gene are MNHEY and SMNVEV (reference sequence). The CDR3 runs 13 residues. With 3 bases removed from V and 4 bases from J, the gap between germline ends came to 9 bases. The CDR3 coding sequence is TGTGCCAGCAGTTTGTCAGGGCTCTATGGCTACACCTTC. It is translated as CASSLSGLYGYTF.

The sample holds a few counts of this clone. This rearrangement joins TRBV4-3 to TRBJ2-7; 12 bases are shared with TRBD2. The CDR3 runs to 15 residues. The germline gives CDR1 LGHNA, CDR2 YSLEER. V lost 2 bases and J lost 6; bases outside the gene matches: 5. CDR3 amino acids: CASSQLAGGRREQYF. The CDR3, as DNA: TGCGCCAGCAGCCAACTAGCGGGAGGGCGGCGCGAGCAGTACTTC.

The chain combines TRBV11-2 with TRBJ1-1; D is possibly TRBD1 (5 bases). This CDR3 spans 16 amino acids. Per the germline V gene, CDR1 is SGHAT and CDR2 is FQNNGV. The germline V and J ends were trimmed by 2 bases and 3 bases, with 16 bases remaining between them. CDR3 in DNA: TGTGCCAGCAGCTTAAGGCCTGGGGCTCAGGACACTGAAGCTTTCTTT. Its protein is CASSLRPGAQDTEAFF. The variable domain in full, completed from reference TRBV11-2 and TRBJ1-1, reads EAGVAQSPRYKIIEKRQSVAFWCNPISGHATLYWYQQILGQGPKLLIQFQNNGVVDDSQLPKDRFSAERLKGVDSTLKIQPAKLEDSAVYLCASSLRPGAQDTEAFFGQGTRLTVV.